This TCR beta chain was recorded in a study of shared clonotypes between healthy human individuals (dated by TCRdb to 2020 to 2022). General notes on the study: The cohort comprised two women and a few men aged 18 to 49 years. The study deeply sequenced blood TCR repertoires of five healthy adults to estimate repertoire size and the extent of clonotype sharing between individuals. To increase sequencing depth and limit assay-specific biases, different laboratories used diverse techniques to prepare libraries and sequence TCR repertoires. Leukapheresis yielded between about 0.9 and 9 billion PBMCs per donor. For each donor, three plates each were used for CD4 naive and CD4 memory, two plates were used for CD8 naive, and one plate was used for CD8 memory.

Using the deep immunoSEQ assay, TCR CDR3 regions were amplified from genomic DNA by multiplex PCR. Extracted genomic DNA from each cell subset was spread evenly across all wells of several immunoSEQ 96-well plates, with each plate serving as a replicate. For sorted subsets, each replicate PCR was loaded with roughly 0.2 ug genomic DNA, equivalent to 30,000 or so T cell genomes. Purified libraries were quantified with a Qubit 3.0 fluorometer, sized on a Bioanalyzer 2100, and re-quantified with the KAPA Library Quantification kit. Every immunoSEQ 96-well plate was sequenced on a dedicated single-read 150-cycle Illumina NextSeq 550 flow cell. As for the original processing: Because the immunoSEQ output held only junctional sequences and lacked quality scores, the filtering could not match the filtering applied to full-length reads. Sequences were annotated with PyIR, a Python wrapper for IgBLAST v1.9, using IMGT germline references to assign V/J genes and CDR3. Any read was removed if the V/J assignment was weak (E-value above 1e-6), the CDR3 was missing, or the read contained stop codons, out-of-frame junctions, or ambiguous translated residues. V3J clonotypes were defined as sequences sharing an identical inferred V gene, J gene, and CDR3 amino acid sequence. Percentage overlap between repertoires was computed as shared unique clonotypes divided by the size of the smaller repertoire. Richness of each repertoire was evaluated using RTK rarefaction, the Chao1 estimator, and Recon v2.1 estimates of unobserved clonotypes. Generation probabilities for all TCRbeta clonotypes obtained by the gDNA method from a few donors were computed using OLGA. Held by TCRdb, this immuneACCESS table contains in-frame sequences only and omits some clones. Under half of the omission traces to an unresolved V gene where checked; the cause of the rest is unknown. Clonal size and the V and J genes are those of that table, whereas D and trimming came from the DNA. The sample table contains roughly 1.5 million clones; only one count was recorded for approximately 98% of them. 0.45% of the sample comes from the top ten.

What the study reported, not specific to this receptor: Compared with non-shared clonotypes, clonotypes shared by all four sorted-subset donors had higher generation probabilities. Sampling was limited to blood, and TCR repertoires in tissue likely differ from TCR repertoires in blood. Pairwise subsampling led to the expectation that sequencing depth would affect the degree of clonotype sharing among donors. Because the study included a small number of donors, the genetic and exposure-history diversity represented was limited. Estimated clonotype richness was generally larger for naive than for memory subsets. Even with the large sequencing depth, rarefaction of the sorted-subset datasets indicated that sequencing was incomplete. Across a few donors, roughly 5% of naive CD4, approximately 4% of naive CD8, about 2% of memory CD4, and roughly 0.4% of memory CD8 clonotypes were shared.

Of note for this clone: What antigen it recognizes has not been identified. Base qualities are not at hand, and no much larger clone is one base apart.

Relative to germline, V is 6 bases shorter and J is 0 bases shorter, with 8 bases between their ends. From its cysteine to its phenylalanine, the CDR3 spans 14 amino acids. Of all the DNA, just the CDR3 is kept, 42 bases in frame from base 1. The germline V gene supplies CDR1 MGHRA and CDR2 YSYEKL. The donors were healthy, HIV-negative adults who had no recently reported acute infections or vaccinations. Every donor was a Caucasian adult living in Nashville, Tennessee, USA. CD4+ T cells were enriched by magnetic negative selection; naive cells were then positively selected on CD45RA, and the negative fraction formed the memory subset. After blood collection by leukapheresis, PBMCs were isolated using Ficoll-Histopaque density gradient centrifugation and then cryopreserved in the vapor phase of liquid nitrogen. Analytical flow cytometry was used to check the purity and quantity of every magnetically sorted T cell population. Genomic DNA was isolated from every sorted fraction and measured by UV absorbance on a Nanodrop 2000c.

The receptor chain draws on TRBV4-1 and TRBJ1-4, with the D gene not confidently named. The specimen was naive CD4+ T cells sorted from blood. The sample's cell subset or site, from its label and the paper: CD45RA+ positively selected. This clonotype originated in a man aged 30 to 45 in good health. The CDR3 region: CASSRPATNEKLFF. The DNA sequence is as follows: TGCGCCAGCAGTCGACCGGCAACTAATGAAAAACTGTTTTTT.